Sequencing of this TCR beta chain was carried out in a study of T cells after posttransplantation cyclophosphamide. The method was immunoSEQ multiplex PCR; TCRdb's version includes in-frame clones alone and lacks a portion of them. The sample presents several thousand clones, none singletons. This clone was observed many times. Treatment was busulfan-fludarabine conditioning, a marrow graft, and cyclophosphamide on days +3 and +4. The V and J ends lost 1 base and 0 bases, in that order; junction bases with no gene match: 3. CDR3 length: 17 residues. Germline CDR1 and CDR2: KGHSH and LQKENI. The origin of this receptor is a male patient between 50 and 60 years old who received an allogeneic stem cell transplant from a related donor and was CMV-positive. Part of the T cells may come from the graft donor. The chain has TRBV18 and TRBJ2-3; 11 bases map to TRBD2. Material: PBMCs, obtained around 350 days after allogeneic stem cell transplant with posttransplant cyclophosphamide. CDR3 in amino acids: CASSPLGTSGSTDTQYF. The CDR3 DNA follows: TGTGCCAGCTCACCACTTGGGACTAGCGGAAGCACAGATACGCAGTATTTT.